The 16 T cell receptor beta chains listed next were all sequenced from one sample in a study of T cell repertoires in cytomegalovirus infection. TCRdb re-derived calls from the reads in MiXCR, one entry per CDR3 protein. The sample holds about 400,000 distinct CDR3 sequences; 15% to 20% are singletons and the top ten take approximately 8%. The sequencing input was PBMCs. The origin of the receptors is a human donor in good health (CMV status not recorded). Some clones in this sample may be carry-over from other donors' samples.

The chain combines TRBV20-1 with TRBJ2-3; 8 bases map to TRBD1. The ends lost 4 bases at V and 8 bases at J; junction bases unmatched: 5. In germline, CDR1 is DFQATT, CDR2 SNEGSKA (reference sequence). The CDR3 spans 12 residues. The CDR3 region is CSATLTGVTQYF. The DNA for the CDR3 is TGCAGTGCTACCTTGACAGGGGTTACGCAGTATTTT.

This clonotype was recorded a few times. The chain is built from TRBV18 and TRBJ1-3, with D unclear. The V gene lost 5 bases and the J gene lost 4 bases, with 15 bases spanning the gap. Germline V gene lookup returns CDR1 KGHSH and CDR2 LQKENI. The CDR3 totals 15 residues. For the CDR3, the DNA is TGTGCCAGCTCATCCCGGACCGGGCCAGGAAACACCATATATTTT. It is translated as CASSSRTGPGNTIYF.

The chain joins TRBV20-1 to TRBJ2-2, with TRBD1 matching 7 bases. V shed 3 bases and J 2 bases; nucleotides not matched to a gene: 3. The CDR3 runs 14 residues. The germline V gene encodes CDR1 DFQATT and CDR2 SNEGSKA (reference sequence). In nucleotides, the CDR3 is TGCAGTGCTAGCGGGACAGTAAACACCGGGGAGCTGTTTTTT. It is translated as CSASGTVNTGELFF.

The chain uses TRBV5-1 and TRBJ1-1; no clear D gene. Trimming stripped 0 bases from V and 4 bases from J, with 13 bases between. Per the germline V gene, CDR1 is SGHRS and CDR2 is YFSETQ. The CDR3 consists of 15 residues. CDR3 loop: CASSLEATSGTEAFF. DNA for the CDR3: TGCGCCAGCAGCTTGGAAGCCACCTCGGGCACTGAAGCTTTCTTT.

V gene TRBV2 combines with J gene TRBJ1-1, with a tentative D call TRBD1 (6 bases). Trimming stripped 0 bases from V and 3 bases from J, with 11 bases between. The CDR3 runs 15 residues. The V gene's germline CDR1 is SNHLY and CDR2 FYNNEI. The CDR3 DNA reads as TGTGCCAGCAGTGAAGCGGGAACAGGGTACACTGAAGCTTTCTTT. It translates to CASSEAGTGYTEAFF.

This clonotype was observed a handful of times. V gene TRBV20-1 combines with J gene TRBJ2-4; 11 nucleotides line up with TRBD2. This CDR3 comprises 13 residues. CDR1 DFQATT and CDR2 SNEGSKA come from the germline V gene (reference sequence). In DNA, the CDR3 is TGCAGCGGAAGGACTAGCGGGAAAAACATTCAGTACTTC. It specifies CSGRTSGKNIQYF.

The chain has TRBV11-2 and TRBJ1-2; tentatively, D is TRBD1 (5 bases). CDR1 is SGHAT, CDR2 FQNNGV, per germline. Trimming stripped 4 bases from V and 7 bases from J, with 13 bases between. The CDR3 spans 13 residues. The CDR3 DNA sequence: TGTGCCAGCAGCTCGCCGGTTGGGACTGGCTACACCTTC. Translating gives CASSSPVGTGYTF. The full variable domain, in which reference TRBV11-2 and TRBJ1-2 provide the parts outside the CDR3, is EAGVAQSPRYKIIEKRQSVAFWCNPISGHATLYWYQQILGQGPKLLIQFQNNGVVDDSQLPKDRFSAERLKGVDSTLKIQPAKLEDSAVYLCASSSPVGTGYTFGSGTRLTVV.

The V and J genes are TRBV5-4 and TRBJ1-2; no clear D. This CDR3 contains 13 residues. CDR1 and CDR2 (germline): SGHNT, YYREEE (reference sequence). Trimming took 5 bases from V and 6 from J, leaving 14 bases between them. Here the CDR3 reads CASRTVERDGYTF. For the CDR3, the DNA is TGTGCCAGCAGGACGGTAGAAAGGGATGGCTACACCTTC.

The chain has TRBV28 and TRBJ1-5; 7 nucleotides match TRBD1. The CDR3 extends over 15 amino acids. V was pared by 2 bases and J by 6 bases, with 7 bases of the junction left unmatched. CDR1 MDHEN and CDR2 SYDVKM come from the germline V gene. The CDR3 loop reads CASSLTDREGQPQHF. The CDR3 DNA reads TGTGCCAGCAGTTTAACCGACAGGGAGGGTCAGCCCCAGCATTTT.

This clonotype has only a few counts. V usage is TRBV19 and J usage is TRBJ1-1; no clear D gene. V was cut by 0 bases and J by 10 bases, with 12 bases left in between. There are 13 residues in the CDR3. Germline loops: CDR1 LNHDA, CDR2 SQIVND (reference sequence). The CDR3 DNA reads TGTGCCAGTAGTATAGATCGTACGGTAGGAGCTTTCTTT. Protein: CASSIDRTVGAFF.

There are many counts of this clonotype. The chain joins TRBV7-6 to TRBJ2-3; D remains unclear. The CDR3 length is 13 residues. CDR1 SGHVS and CDR2 FNYEAQ come from the germline V gene. V lost 4 bases, J lost 6 bases, and 11 bases lay in between. CDR3 in amino acids: CASSSRLTDTQYF. CDR3 nucleotides: TGTGCCAGCAGCTCGCGACTGACGGATACGCAGTATTTT.

The chain is built from TRBV5-4 and TRBJ2-7, with 7 bases lining up with TRBD1. CDR1 and CDR2 (germline): SGHNT, YYREEE (reference sequence). Germline trimming cut 5 bases from V and 0 bases from J; bases unmatched to any gene: 5. This CDR3 contains 14 residues. CDR3: CASRRDSDSYEQYV. CDR3 bases: TGTGCCAGCAGAAGGGACAGCGACTCCTACGAGCAGTACGTC.

This clonotype was counted between two and nine times. The V gene is TRBV20-1, the J gene TRBJ2-3; 14 positions agree with TRBD2. After removal of 5 bases from V and 1 base from J, the junction contained 5 bases not matched to a gene. The CDR3 covers 16 residues. Per the germline V gene, CDR1 is DFQATT and CDR2 is SNEGSKA (reference sequence). Written as DNA, the CDR3 is TGCAGTGCTGGCCGACTAGCGGGGGGGGGCACAGATACGCAGTATTTT. Its translation: CSAGRLAGGGTDTQYF.

The genes are TRBV20-1 and TRBJ1-3; unclear D gene. This CDR3 is built from 10 residues. V was cut by 6 bases and J by 4 bases, with 4 bases left in between. From germline, CDR1 is DFQATT and CDR2 SNEGSKA (reference sequence). This CDR3 is CSARGNTIYF. The CDR3 nucleotides are TGCAGTGCCCGGGGAAACACCATATATTTT.

This clonotype has a count of ten or more. The chain combines TRBV7-2 with TRBJ2-1, with D maybe TRBD2 (5 bases). The CDR3 length is 16 residues. Looked up from germline, CDR1 is SGHTA and CDR2 is FQGNSA. V lost 1 base to trimming and J lost 0 bases, with 10 bases between them. The CDR3 coding sequence is TGTGCCAGCAGCTTAGTCGGACTTCACTCCTACAATGAGCAGTTCTTC. Translated: CASSLVGLHSYNEQFF. Filled out from reference TRBV7-2 and TRBJ2-1, the complete variable domain reads GAGVSQSPSNKVTEKGKDVELRCDPISGHTALYWYRQSLGQGLEFLIYFQGNSAPDKSGLPSDRFSAERTGGSVSTLTIQRTQQEDSAVYLCASSLVGLHSYNEQFFGPGTRLTVL.

This clonotype was recorded at least ten times. The rearrangement uses TRBV7-2 and TRBJ1-2; no clear D gene. This CDR3 region has 12 residues. Germline CDR1 reads SGHTA; CDR2 reads FQGNSA. Trimming shortened V by 2 bases and J by 8 bases, and 9 bases separated the two germline ends. The CDR3 loop reads CASSLRSDGYTF. Written as DNA, the CDR3 is TGTGCCAGCAGCTTAAGGTCAGACGGCTACACCTTC. Combining the CDR3 with reference TRBV7-2 and TRBJ1-2 gives the whole variable domain GAGVSQSPSNKVTEKGKDVELRCDPISGHTALYWYRQSLGQGLEFLIYFQGNSAPDKSGLPSDRFSAERTGGSVSTLTIQRTQQEDSAVYLCASSLRSDGYTFGSGTRLTVV.